The clone carrying this T cell receptor beta chain came up many times. As yet, its antigen is unknown. Hyperthyroidism was newly diagnosed in patients aged 18 to 65 (duration under 2 months). CDR3 size: 15 residues. V shed 3 bases and J shed 4 bases, with 13 bases lying between them. Per the germline V gene, CDR1 is LGHNA and CDR2 is YNFKEQ. From RNA transcripts, TCR beta CDR3 regions were amplified. During a first-round RT-PCR of the TCR CDR3, the HTBI primer set was used. One entry per CDR3 protein results from TCRdb running MiXCR on the multiplex PCR reads. Among 500,000 to 750,000 distinct CDR3 sequences listed, roughly 46% were seen once. The data belong to a study of T cells in Graves' hyperthyroidism and ophthalmopathy. Study results and limitations: Blood also held most thyroid clonotypes expanded beyond 0.001.

This TCR derives from a woman between 18 and 29 years old with Graves' hyperthyroidism. V is TRBV4-2 and J is TRBJ1-5; the D is unclear. Sequenced sample: peripheral blood or thyroid tissue (not recorded which). CDR3 sequence (DNA): TGTGCCAGCAGCCACGGAGGGCTAGGAAATCAGCCCCAGCATTTT. Residues: CASSHGGLGNQPQHF.